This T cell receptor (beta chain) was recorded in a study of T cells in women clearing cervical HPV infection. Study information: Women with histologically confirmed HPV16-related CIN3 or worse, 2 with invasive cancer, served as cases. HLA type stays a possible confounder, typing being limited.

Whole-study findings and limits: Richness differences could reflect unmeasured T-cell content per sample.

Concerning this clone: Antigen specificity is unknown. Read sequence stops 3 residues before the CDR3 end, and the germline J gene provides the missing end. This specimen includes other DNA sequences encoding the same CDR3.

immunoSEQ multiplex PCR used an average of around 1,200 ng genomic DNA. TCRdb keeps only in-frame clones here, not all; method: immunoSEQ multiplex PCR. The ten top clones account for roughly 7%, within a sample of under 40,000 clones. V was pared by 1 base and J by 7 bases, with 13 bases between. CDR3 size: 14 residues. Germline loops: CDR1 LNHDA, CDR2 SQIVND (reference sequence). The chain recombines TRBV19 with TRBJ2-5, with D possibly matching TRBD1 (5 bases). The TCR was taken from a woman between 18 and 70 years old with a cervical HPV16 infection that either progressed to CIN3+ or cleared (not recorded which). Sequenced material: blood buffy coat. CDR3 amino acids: CASSIGQGLGTQYF. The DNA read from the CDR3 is TGTGCCAGTAGTATAGGTCAGGGCTTGGGGACC.